These 4 T cell receptor beta chains share one sample of origin, sequenced in a study of blood T cell repertoires in COVID-19. Clones were sequenced by immunoSEQ multiplex PCR, and TCRdb holds only the in-frame ones, with some missing. The sample shows roughly 130,000 clones, 75% to 90% of them seen only once. Sample: peripheral blood. The receptor source for this set is a man in his 60s with active or convalescent COVID-19.

The J gene is TRBJ2-1, the V gene TRBV6-1, with 13 positions matching TRBD2. Germline V gene sequence: CDR1 MNHNS, CDR2 SASEGT. J was trimmed by 6 bases and V by 2 bases; bases with no gene match: 1. The CDR3 is made up of 15 amino acids. CDR3 in DNA: TGTGCCAGCAGTGAATGGACTAGCGGGAGCAATGAGCAGTTCTTC. Translating it yields CASSEWTSGSNEQFF.

The chain recombines TRBV27 with TRBJ2-2; the match to TRBD1 covers 11 bases. Germline V gene lookup returns CDR1 MNHEY and CDR2 SMNVEV (reference sequence). Unmatched junction bases numbered 7, after V lost 7 bases and J lost 6 bases. The CDR3 runs 15 residues. CDR3 residues: CASKPGTGGSGELFF. In DNA form, the CDR3 reads TGTGCCAGCAAACCCGGGACAGGGGGATCCGGGGAGCTGTTTTTT.

This rearrangement joins TRBV5-1 to TRBJ2-5; TRBD2 matches at 10 bases. The CDR3 length is 16 residues. V lost 4 bases to trimming and J lost 5 bases; unmatched junction nucleotides: 11. Looked up from germline, CDR1 is SGHRS and CDR2 is YFSETQ. CDR3 DNA sequence: TGCGCCAGCAGCCCGGGGGAAGCGGGAGGGCAGGAGACCCAGTACTTC. This gives the protein CASSPGEAGGQETQYF.

The chain has TRBV6-6 and TRBJ2-1; 9 bases line up with TRBD2. The CDR3 is made up of 16 amino acids. Germline CDR1 is MNHNY and CDR2 is SVGAGI (reference sequence). The ends lost 2 bases at V and 4 bases at J; junction bases unmatched: 6. The CDR3 region is CASSYEGLASYNEQFF. CDR3 DNA sequence: TGTGCCAGCAGTTACGAAGGACTAGCGAGTTACAATGAGCAGTTCTTC.